What follows are 8 T cell receptor beta chains derived from one specimen sequenced in a study of blood T cell repertoires in COVID-19. Clones were read by immunoSEQ multiplex PCR, and TCRdb kept only the in-frame ones, dropping some. The sample includes roughly 290,000 clones, about 93% of them seen just once. The material sequenced was peripheral blood. The receptors were sampled from a woman between 25 and 40 years old with COVID-19, enrolled during active disease.

The chain recombines TRBV24-1 with TRBJ1-5; TRBD1 agrees at 8 bases. This CDR3 has 16 residues. Germline values: CDR1 KGHDR, CDR2 SFDVKD. V lost 3 bases to trimming and J lost 2 bases; unmatched junction nucleotides: 5. In DNA form, the CDR3 reads TGTGCCACCAGTGATACGGACAGGGCTGGCAATCAGCCCCAGCATTTT. Residues: CATSDTDRAGNQPQHF.

The chain uses TRBV5-5 and TRBJ1-6; D remains ambiguous. The CDR3 has 15 amino acids. Germline V gene data show CDR1 as SGHKS and CDR2 as YYEKEE (reference sequence). The V gene lost 0 bases and the J gene lost 7 bases, with 11 bases spanning the gap. The DNA of the CDR3 is TGTGCCAGCAGCTTGGAACAGCTAACGAATTCACCCCTCCACTTT. Amino acids: CASSLEQLTNSPLHF.

The rearrangement joins TRBV28 to TRBJ2-7; 9 positions agree with TRBD1. Germline V lookup: CDR1 MDHEN, CDR2 SYDVKM. Trimming at V came to 5 bases and at J to 5 bases, leaving 7 bases not matched to a gene. This CDR3 contains 14 residues. In nucleotides, the CDR3 is TGTGCCAGCAGTCATGACAGGGGGTCCGACGAGCAGTACTTC. Encoded protein: CASSHDRGSDEQYF.

The sample holds one count of this clone. The rearrangement joins TRBV7-2 to TRBJ1-1, with 7 nucleotides matching TRBD1. V lost 3 bases, J lost 4 bases, and 2 bases stayed unmatched. The CDR3 is 13 amino acids. Germline CDR1 is SGHTA and CDR2 is FQGNSA. CDR3 region: CASSFKGATEAFF. CDR3 coding DNA: TGTGCCAGCAGCTTCAAGGGGGCCACTGAAGCTTTCTTT.

V gene TRBV19 combines with J gene TRBJ2-1; TRBD2 is a possible D gene (6 bases). The CDR3 extends over 14 amino acids. Deletions cut 6 bases from V and 8 bases from J, with 17 bases between. Germline lookup yields CDR1 LNHDA and CDR2 SQIVND (reference sequence). CDR3 bases: TGTGCCAGTAGCCCGGGACTGTCGGGGGATGAGCAGTTCTTC. Translation gives CASSPGLSGDEQFF.

The chain employs TRBV24-1 and TRBJ1-2; D remains unclear. V dropped 4 bases and J dropped 6 bases, with 5 bases sitting between them. This CDR3 is 11 amino acids long. CDR1 KGHDR and CDR2 SFDVKD come from the germline V gene. The CDR3, as DNA: TGTGCCACCAGTGACGTAAATGGCTACACCTTC. It is translated as CATSDVNGYTF.

The chain uses TRBV19 and TRBJ1-5, with unresolved D. Germline CDR1 LNHDA, CDR2 SQIVND (reference sequence). The CDR3 contains 16 residues. V lost 3 bases, J lost 0 bases, and 12 bases lay in between. The CDR3 loop reads CASSIAHRASNQPQHF. The CDR3 bases are TGTGCCAGTAGTATCGCCCACAGAGCTAGCAATCAGCCCCAGCATTTT.

V and J are TRBV28 and TRBJ2-1; D perhaps matches TRBD2 (5 bases). The germline V gene encodes CDR1 MDHEN and CDR2 SYDVKM. Trimming removed 3 bases at V and 6 bases at J, with 15 bases between. The CDR3 runs 15 residues. The CDR3 DNA follows: TGTGCCAGCAGTTTTCCCAGAGGGAGTAGCAATGAGCAGTTCTTC. Encoded protein: CASSFPRGSSNEQFF.